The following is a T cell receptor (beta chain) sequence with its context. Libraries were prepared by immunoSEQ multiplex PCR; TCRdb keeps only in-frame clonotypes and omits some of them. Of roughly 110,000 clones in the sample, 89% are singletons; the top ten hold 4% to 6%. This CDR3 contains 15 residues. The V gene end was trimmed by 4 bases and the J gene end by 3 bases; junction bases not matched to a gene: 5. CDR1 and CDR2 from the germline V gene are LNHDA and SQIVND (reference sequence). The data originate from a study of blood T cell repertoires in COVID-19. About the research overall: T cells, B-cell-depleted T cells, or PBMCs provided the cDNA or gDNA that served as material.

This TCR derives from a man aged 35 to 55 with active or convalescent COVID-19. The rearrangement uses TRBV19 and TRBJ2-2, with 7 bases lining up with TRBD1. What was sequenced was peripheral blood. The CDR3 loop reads CASSTRDSYTGELFF. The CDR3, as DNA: TGTGCCAGTAGTACCCGGGACAGTTACACCGGGGAGCTGTTTTTT. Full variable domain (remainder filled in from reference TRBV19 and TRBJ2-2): DGGITQSPKYLFRKEGQNVTLSCEQNLNHDAMYWYRQDPGQGLRLIYYSQIVNDFQKGDIAEGYSVSREKKESFPLTVTSAQKNPTAFYLCASSTRDSYTGELFFGEGSRLTVL.